These T cell receptor beta chains were read from a single sample in a study of T cell responses to AZD1222 COVID-19 vaccine. The assay was immunoSEQ multiplex PCR, and TCRdb's table has in-frame clones only and misses some. There are some 110,000 clones in the sample; more than 75% occur only once, and around 9.1% lies in the top ten. Sequencing used peripheral blood, obtained on day 0 of AZD1222 vaccination. These receptors were collected from an adult in good health. CDR3s include the opening cysteine and the closing phenylalanine or tryptophan. A D gene is named only where the DNA matches it firmly. The listing skips clone size in some rows; elsewhere it reads once, few, many or a size class.

clone_size j_call d_call v_call cdr3_aa cdr3_nt
- TRBJ1-1 - TRBV27 CASSLSGGLNTEAFF TGTGCCAGCAGTTTATCGGGAGGGTTGAACACTGAAGCTTTCTTT
- TRBJ1-1 - TRBV5-4 CASSLARTEAFF TGTGCCAGCAGCTTGGCTCGCACTGAAGCTTTCTTT
- TRBJ2-4 TRBD2 TRBV3-1/TRBV3-2 CASSPLAGGPKNIQYF TGTGCCAGCAGCCCCCTAGCGGGAGGGCCTAAAAACATTCAGTACTTC
- TRBJ2-2 - TRBV28 CASSGGALGTGELFF TGTGCCAGCAGTGGGGGGGCTCTAGGTACCGGGGAGCTGTTTTTT
- TRBJ2-3 - TRBV12-3/TRBV12-4 CATGMGDTQYF TGTGCCACCGGGATGGGAGATACGCAGTATTTT
- TRBJ2-1 - TRBV5-1 CASSLDVVYNEQFF TGCGCCAGCAGCTTGGATGTTGTCTACAATGAGCAGTTCTTC
- TRBJ2-5 TRBD1 TRBV6-2/TRBV6-3 CASSYEDRGEGKRTETQYF TGTGCCAGCAGTTACGAGGACAGGGGAGAAGGAAAGCGTACAGAGACCCAGTACTTC
- TRBJ1-4 TRBD1 TRBV19 CASSTGTDEKLFF TGTGCCAGTAGTACGGGGACAGATGAAAAACTGTTTTTT
- TRBJ2-1 TRBD2 TRBV5-1 CASSWGTSGGEQFF TGCGCCAGCAGCTGGGGGACTAGCGGAGGGGAGCAGTTCTTC
once TRBJ1-2 - TRBV9 CASSVAVGGRGGYTF TGTGCCAGCAGCGTAGCCGTGGGGGGGAGAGGTGGCTACACCTTC
- TRBJ2-5 - TRBV5-5 CASSVRDLSQETQYF TGTGCCAGCAGCGTCCGGGACTTGAGCCAAGAGACCCAGTACTTC
- TRBJ2-1 TRBD1 TRBV6-5 CASSSRQGGAGMKFF TGTGCCAGCAGTTCCCGACAGGGGGGAGCGGGCATGAAGTTCTTC
- TRBJ1-1 - TRBV7-4 CASSLGWGDPHNYSEAFF TGTGCCAGCAGCTTAGGGTGGGGGGACCCCCATAATTACTCTGAAGCTTTCTTT
- TRBJ1-3 - TRBV27 CASSAGNTIYF TGTGCCAGCAGTGCTGGAAACACCATATATTTT
- TRBJ2-1 - TRBV7-9 CASSLDGVYNEQFF TGTGCCAGCAGCTTGGACGGGGTTTACAATGAGCAGTTCTTC
- TRBJ2-2 - TRBV11-3 CASSLGGSWTGELFF TGTGCCAGCAGCTTAGGGGGCTCATGGACCGGGGAGCTGTTTTTT
- TRBJ1-5 TRBD1 TRBV29-1 CSVKTGFGNQPQHF TGCAGCGTTAAGACAGGGTTCGGCAATCAGCCCCAGCATTTT
- TRBJ2-4 - TRBV19 CASSILGSKNIQYF TGTGCCAGTAGTATCCTGGGGTCCAAAAACATTCAGTACTTC
- TRBJ1-5 TRBD1 TRBV28 CASSFRGSNQPQHF TGTGCCAGCAGTTTCAGGGGGAGCAATCAGCCCCAGCATTTT
- TRBJ1-6 - TRBV6-2/TRBV6-3 CASSPGTYNSPLHF TGTGCCAGCAGTCCCGGGACCTATAATTCACCCCTCCACTTT
- TRBJ2-4 - TRBV11-2 CASSLAIVDIQYF TGTGCCAGCAGCTTAGCAATCGTGGACATTCAGTACTTC
- TRBJ1-4 - TRBV18 CASSPGSLEKLFF TGTGCCAGCTCACCAGGCAGCCTTGAAAAACTGTTTTTT
- TRBJ1-2 - TRBV2 CASSEGAGNGYTF TGTGCCAGCAGTGAAGGGGCAGGGAATGGCTACACCTTC
- TRBJ2-3 - TRBV5-1 CASSLVTGTDTQYF TGCGCCAGCAGCTTGGTTACGGGCACAGATACGCAGTATTTT
- TRBJ2-3 TRBD2 TRBV14 CASRPSGRGADTQYF TGTGCCAGCAGACCCAGCGGGAGAGGAGCAGATACGCAGTATTTT
- TRBJ2-1 TRBD2 TRBV5-4 CASSGGTSGRLYEQFF TGTGCCAGCAGCGGCGGGACTAGCGGGAGGCTGTATGAGCAGTTCTTC
- TRBJ1-5 - TRBV6-6 CASSFWTANQPQHF TGTGCCAGCAGTTTCTGGACAGCCAATCAGCCCCAGCATTTT
- TRBJ1-3 - TRBV29-1 CSVLGTYSGNTIYF TGCAGCGTACTGGGGACCTACTCTGGAAACACCATATATTTT
- TRBJ2-1 - TRBV7-8 CASSLVGGSGLNEQFF TGTGCCAGCAGCTTAGTAGGAGGGAGTGGGTTGAATGAGCAGTTCTTC
- TRBJ2-7 - TRBV19 CASSIFSGSSYEQYF TGTGCCAGTAGTATTTTCTCGGGGAGCTCCTACGAGCAGTACTTC
- TRBJ2-3 TRBD2 TRBV5-4 CASSLGGRAGDTQYF TGTGCCAGCAGCTTGGGCGGGAGGGCCGGAGATACGCAGTATTTT
- TRBJ1-6 - TRBV28 CASSPRPLWGAFYNSPLHF TGTGCCAGCAGTCCACGCCCCCTTTGGGGGGCCTTCTATAATTCACCCCTCCACTTT
- TRBJ2-1 - TRBV11-3 CASSLGSVHEQFF TGTGCCAGCAGCTTAGGGAGTGTCCATGAGCAGTTCTTC
- TRBJ1-5 - TRBV7-9 CASSAPPGQPQHF TGTGCCAGCAGCGCCCCTCCGGGGCAGCCCCAGCATTTT
few TRBJ2-7 - TRBV28 CASMTRYEQYF TGTGCCAGCATGACCCGCTACGAGCAGTACTTC
- TRBJ2-1 - TRBV28 CASSPGQPWNEQFF TGTGCCAGCAGTCCCGGACAGCCTTGGAATGAGCAGTTCTTC
- TRBJ2-1 TRBD2 TRBV3-1/TRBV3-2 CASSQATSGSNEQFF TGTGCCAGCAGCCAAGCTACTAGCGGGAGCAATGAGCAGTTCTTC
- TRBJ2-7 - TRBV19 CASSLQGDPSYEQYF TGTGCCAGTAGTCTTCAGGGAGACCCGTCCTACGAGCAGTACTTC